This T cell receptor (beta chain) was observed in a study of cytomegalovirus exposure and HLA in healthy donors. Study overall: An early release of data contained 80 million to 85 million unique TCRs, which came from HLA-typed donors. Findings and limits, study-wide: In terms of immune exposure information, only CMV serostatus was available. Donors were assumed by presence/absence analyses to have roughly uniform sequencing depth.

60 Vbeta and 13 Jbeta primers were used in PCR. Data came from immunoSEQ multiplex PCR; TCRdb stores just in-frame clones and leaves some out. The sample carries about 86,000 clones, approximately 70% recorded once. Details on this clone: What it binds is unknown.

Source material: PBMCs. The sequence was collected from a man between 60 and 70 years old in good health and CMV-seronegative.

CDR3 in amino acids: CASSLSGEGEAFF. In nucleotides, the CDR3 is TGCGCCAGCAGCTTGTCGGGTGAAGGTGAAGCTTTCTTT. The chain couples TRBV5-1 to TRBJ1-1; unclear D gene. Germline loops: CDR1 SGHRS, CDR2 YFSETQ. There are 13 residues in the CDR3. Between the trimmed V and J ends, which lost 1 base and 7 bases, there was a span of 11 bases.